Listed below are T cell receptor beta chains from one sample, sequenced in a study of blood T cell repertoires in COVID-19. The data were produced by immunoSEQ multiplex PCR, yet TCRdb's version contains in-frame clones alone and is incomplete. The sample holds about 200,000 clones, 70% to 90% seen once. The sequencing input was peripheral blood. These receptors were taken from a man between 60 and 75 years old with acute or convalescent COVID-19. The conserved cysteine and the conserved F or W are not part of the CDR3 here. Each record gives: V gene, clone size, CDR3 protein. Clone size appears in some rows only: once, few, many, or a class for an expanded clone.

>TRBV7-2|NA
ASSPPGNEKLF
>TRBV12-5|NA
ASGLVNTGYNEQF
>TRBV19|NA
ASHGLPTDTQY
>TRBV15|NA
ATSRGGTITYEQY
>TRBV11-3|few
ASSQGAGDTQY
>TRBV28|NA
ASIHRDRGNTIY
>TRBV5-5|NA
ASSSLAGGSYNEQF
>TRBV19|NA
ASSPTGGATEAF
>TRBV5-6|NA
ASSFSGSNRGGWGEAF
>TRBV28|NA
ASSLSPGGTEAF
>TRBV3-1/TRBV3-2|NA
ASSQDGGQGRSWSYEQY
>TRBV18|NA
ASSPMRDNSPLH
>TRBV19|NA
ASNNPQYGYT
>TRBV5-1|NA
ASSTDRGTNEKLF
>TRBV7-9|NA
ASSSTTGLTHEQF